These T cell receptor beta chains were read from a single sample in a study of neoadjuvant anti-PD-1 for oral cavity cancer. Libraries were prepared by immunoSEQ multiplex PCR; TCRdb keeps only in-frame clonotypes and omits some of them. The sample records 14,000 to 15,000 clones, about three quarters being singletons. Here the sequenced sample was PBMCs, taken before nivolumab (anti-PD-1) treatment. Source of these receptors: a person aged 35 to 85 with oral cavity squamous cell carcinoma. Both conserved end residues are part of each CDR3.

CDR3 protein: CASSEGLINEQFF
J gene: TRBJ2-1
V gene: TRBV2

CDR3 protein: CASSVDQSGELFF
J gene: TRBJ2-2
V gene: TRBV9

CDR3 protein: CASSSDTGIAEAFF
J gene: TRBJ1-1
V gene: TRBV11-1

CDR3 protein: CASSHQAGWSNEQFF
J gene: TRBJ2-1
V gene: TRBV7-2

CDR3 protein: CASSVSGGPYNEQFF
J gene: TRBJ2-1
V gene: TRBV5-4

CDR3 protein: CASSEDWAVYNEQFF
J gene: TRBJ2-1
V gene: TRBV9

CDR3 protein: CASSQQGGIGNTIYF
J gene: TRBJ1-3
V gene: TRBV6-5

CDR3 protein: CASSPVGGGVATEAFF
J gene: TRBJ1-1
V gene: TRBV7-2

CDR3 protein: CASSEARGLGITKQYF
J gene: TRBJ2-7
V gene: TRBV10-1

CDR3 protein: CATHRDLNTEAFF
J gene: TRBJ1-1
V gene: TRBV10-3

CDR3 protein: CASSFQFKGAPLHF
J gene: TRBJ1-6
V gene: TRBV7-9

CDR3 protein: CASSYRAGENTGELFF
J gene: TRBJ2-2
V gene: TRBV6-6

CDR3 protein: CAWTAVGDYGYTF
J gene: TRBJ1-2
V gene: TRBV30

CDR3 protein: CATSTAGLAGITQYF
J gene: TRBJ2-5
V gene: TRBV15

CDR3 protein: CASSIPITSTDTQYF
J gene: TRBJ2-3
V gene: TRBV11-2

CDR3 protein: CASSAHPPGQLSNTGELFF
J gene: TRBJ2-2
V gene: TRBV9

CDR3 protein: CASSARDSNQPQHF
J gene: TRBJ1-5
V gene: TRBV6-6

CDR3 protein: CASSPSELFGSAANGYTF
J gene: TRBJ1-2
V gene: TRBV4-1

CDR3 protein: CASSKQGNSPLHF
J gene: TRBJ1-6
V gene: TRBV5-4

CDR3 protein: CASSSRDRTGNTIYF
J gene: TRBJ1-3
V gene: TRBV2

CDR3 protein: CASSPILMGLSSTDTQYF
J gene: TRBJ2-3
V gene: TRBV5-1

CDR3 protein: CASSERGAQETQYF
J gene: TRBJ2-5
V gene: TRBV6-5